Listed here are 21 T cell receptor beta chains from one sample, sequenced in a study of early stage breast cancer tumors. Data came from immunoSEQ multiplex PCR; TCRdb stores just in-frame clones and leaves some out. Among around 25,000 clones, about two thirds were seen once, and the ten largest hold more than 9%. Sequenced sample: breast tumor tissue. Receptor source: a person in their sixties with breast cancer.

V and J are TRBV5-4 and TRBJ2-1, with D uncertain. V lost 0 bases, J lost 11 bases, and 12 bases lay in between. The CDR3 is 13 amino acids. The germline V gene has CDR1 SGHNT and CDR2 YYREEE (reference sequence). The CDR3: CASSLGPEQKQFF. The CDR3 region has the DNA TGTGCCAGCAGCTTGGGACCAGAACAGAAGCAGTTCTTC.

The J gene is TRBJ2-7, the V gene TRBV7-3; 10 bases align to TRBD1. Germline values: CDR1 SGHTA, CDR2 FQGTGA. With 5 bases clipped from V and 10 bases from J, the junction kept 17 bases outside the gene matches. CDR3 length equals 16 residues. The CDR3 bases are TGTGCCAGCAGCCCTGTTAAGGGCGGGACAGGGGTTCTTCAGTACTTC. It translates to CASSPVKGGTGVLQYF.

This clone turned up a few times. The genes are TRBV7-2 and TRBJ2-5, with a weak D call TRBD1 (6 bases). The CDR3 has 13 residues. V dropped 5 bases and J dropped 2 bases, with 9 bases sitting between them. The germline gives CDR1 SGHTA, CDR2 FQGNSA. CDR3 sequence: CASSPGQQETQYF. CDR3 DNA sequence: TGTGCCAGCAGCCCCGGACAGCAAGAGACCCAGTACTTC. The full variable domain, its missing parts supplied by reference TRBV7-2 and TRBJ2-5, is GAGVSQSPSNKVTEKGKDVELRCDPISGHTALYWYRQSLGQGLEFLIYFQGNSAPDKSGLPSDRFSAERTGGSVSTLTIQRTQQEDSAVYLCASSPGQQETQYFGPGTRLLVL.

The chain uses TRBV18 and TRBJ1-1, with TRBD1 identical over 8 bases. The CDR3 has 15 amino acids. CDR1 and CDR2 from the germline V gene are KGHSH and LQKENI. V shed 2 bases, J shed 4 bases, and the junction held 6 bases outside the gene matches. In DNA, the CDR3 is TGTGCCAGCTCACCATCAGGACAGGGAGGCACTGAAGCTTTCTTT. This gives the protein CASSPSGQGGTEAFF.

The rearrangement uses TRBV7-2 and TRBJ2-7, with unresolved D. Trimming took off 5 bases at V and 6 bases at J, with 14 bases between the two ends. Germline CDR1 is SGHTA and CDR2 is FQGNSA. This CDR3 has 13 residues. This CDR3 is CASSTSLTREQYF. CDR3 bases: TGTGCCAGCAGCACCTCCCTAACCCGCGAGCAGTACTTC.

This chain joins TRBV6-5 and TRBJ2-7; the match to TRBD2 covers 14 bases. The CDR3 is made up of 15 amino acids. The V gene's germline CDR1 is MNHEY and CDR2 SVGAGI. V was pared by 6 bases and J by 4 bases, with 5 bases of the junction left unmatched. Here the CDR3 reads CASSLGLAGVYEQYF. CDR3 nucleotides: TGTGCCAGCAGCCTGGGACTAGCGGGAGTTTACGAGCAGTACTTC.

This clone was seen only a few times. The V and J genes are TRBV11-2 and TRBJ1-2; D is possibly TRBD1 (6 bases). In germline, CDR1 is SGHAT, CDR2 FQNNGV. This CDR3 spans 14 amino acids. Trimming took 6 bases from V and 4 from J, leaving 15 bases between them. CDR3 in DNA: TGTGCCAGCAGTCCCCCCGGACAGTTCTATGGCTACACCTTC. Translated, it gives CASSPPGQFYGYTF.

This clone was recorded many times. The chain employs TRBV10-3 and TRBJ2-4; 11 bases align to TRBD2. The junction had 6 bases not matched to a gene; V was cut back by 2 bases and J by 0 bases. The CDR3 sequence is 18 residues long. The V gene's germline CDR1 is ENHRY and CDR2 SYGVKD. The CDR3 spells CAISETVAGGLAKNIQYF. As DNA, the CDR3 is TGTGCCATCAGTGAGACAGTAGCGGGAGGGTTAGCCAAAAACATTCAGTACTTC.

DNA for the CDR3: TGTGCCAGCAGCCCCGGGGGGCGGACGCAGTATTTT. It codes for CASSPGGRTQYF. The chain carries TRBV7-9 and TRBJ2-3; possible D gene TRBD2, 7 bases. Germline-derived CDR1 and CDR2 are SEHNR and FQNEAQ (reference sequence). Trimming pared 5 bases from V and 9 bases from J, leaving 12 bases between. The CDR3 length is 12 residues.

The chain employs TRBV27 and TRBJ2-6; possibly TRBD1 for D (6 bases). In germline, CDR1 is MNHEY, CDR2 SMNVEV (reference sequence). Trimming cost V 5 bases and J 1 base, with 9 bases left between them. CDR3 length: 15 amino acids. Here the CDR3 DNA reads TGTGCCAGCAGTCCCAGGGGTTCTGGGGCCAACGTCCTGACTTTC. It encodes CASSPRGSGANVLTF.

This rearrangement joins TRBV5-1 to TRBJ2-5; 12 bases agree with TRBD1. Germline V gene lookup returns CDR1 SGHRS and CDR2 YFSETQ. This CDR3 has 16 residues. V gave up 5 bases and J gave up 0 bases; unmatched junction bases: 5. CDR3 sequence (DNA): TGCGCCAGCAGTCCCGGGACAGGGGGCTACCAAGAGACCCAGTACTTC. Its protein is CASSPGTGGYQETQYF.

CDR3 coding DNA: TGTGCCGGGCATACGAACACCGGGGAGCTGTTTTTT. Translation: CAGHTNTGELFF. The chain links TRBV30 to TRBJ2-2; D uncertain. Germline V gene sequence: CDR1 GTSNPN, CDR2 SVGIG (reference sequence). V lost 8 bases and J 0 bases, leaving 7 bases between the germline ends. The CDR3 runs 12 residues.

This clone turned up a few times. The CDR3, as DNA: TGTGCTAGTGGTTTATCAGCAGTGAGAGGGGGCTACACCTTC. The encoded protein is CASGLSAVRGGYTF. The rearrangement uses TRBV12-5 and TRBJ1-2; D is unresolved. Germline V gene sequence: CDR1 LGHNT, CDR2 FRNRAP. The CDR3 has 14 amino acids. Trimming pared 3 bases from V and 8 bases from J, leaving 16 bases between. The full variable domain, completed using reference TRBV12-5 and TRBJ1-2, is DARVTQTPRHKVTEMGQEVTMRCQPILGHNTVFWYRQTMMQGLELLAYFRNRAPLDDSGMPKDRFSAEMPDATLATLKIQPSEPRDSAVYFCASGLSAVRGGYTFGSGTRLTVV.

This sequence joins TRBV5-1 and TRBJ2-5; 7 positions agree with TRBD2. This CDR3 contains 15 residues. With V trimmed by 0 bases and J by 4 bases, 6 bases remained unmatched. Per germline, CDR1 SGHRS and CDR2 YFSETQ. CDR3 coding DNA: TGCGCCAGCAGCTTGGCGGGAGGAACAGGAGAGACCCAGTACTTC. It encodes CASSLAGGTGETQYF.

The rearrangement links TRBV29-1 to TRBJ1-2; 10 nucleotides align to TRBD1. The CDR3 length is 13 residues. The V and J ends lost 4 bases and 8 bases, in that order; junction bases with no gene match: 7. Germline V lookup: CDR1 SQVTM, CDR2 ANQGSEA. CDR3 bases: TGCAGCGTTGGGGACAGGGGTCCGGGAGGCTACACCTTC. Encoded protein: CSVGDRGPGGYTF.

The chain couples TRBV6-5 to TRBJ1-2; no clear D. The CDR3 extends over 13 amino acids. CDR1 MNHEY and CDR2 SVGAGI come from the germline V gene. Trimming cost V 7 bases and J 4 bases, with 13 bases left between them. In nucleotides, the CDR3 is TGTGCCAGCACCCCGACGGGGTCCTATGGCTACACCTTC. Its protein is CASTPTGSYGYTF.

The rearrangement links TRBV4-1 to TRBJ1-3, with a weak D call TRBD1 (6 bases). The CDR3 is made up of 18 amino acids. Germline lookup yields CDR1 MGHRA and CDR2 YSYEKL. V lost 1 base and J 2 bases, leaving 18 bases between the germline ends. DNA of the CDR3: TGCGCCAGCAGCCAAGGGGGGCAGGGACGTTTAGCTGGAAACACCATATATTTT. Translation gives CASSQGGQGRLAGNTIYF.

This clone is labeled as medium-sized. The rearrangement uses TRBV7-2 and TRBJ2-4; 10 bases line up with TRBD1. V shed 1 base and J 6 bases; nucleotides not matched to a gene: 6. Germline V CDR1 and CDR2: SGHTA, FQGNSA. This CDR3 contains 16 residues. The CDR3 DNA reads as TGTGCCAGCAGCTTAGGGACAGGGGGAGTGGGAAACATTCAGTACTTC. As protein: CASSLGTGGVGNIQYF.

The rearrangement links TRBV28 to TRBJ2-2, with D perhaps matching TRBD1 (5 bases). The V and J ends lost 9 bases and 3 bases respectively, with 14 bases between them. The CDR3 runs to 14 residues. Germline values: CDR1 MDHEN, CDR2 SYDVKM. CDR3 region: CASGRARDTGELFF. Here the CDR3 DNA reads TGTGCCAGTGGTCGGGCCAGGGACACCGGGGAGCTGTTTTTT.

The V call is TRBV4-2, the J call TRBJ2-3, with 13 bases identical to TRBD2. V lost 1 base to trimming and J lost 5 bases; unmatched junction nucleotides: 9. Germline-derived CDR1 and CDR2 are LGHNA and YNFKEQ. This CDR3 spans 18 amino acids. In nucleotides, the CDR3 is TGTGCCAGCAGCCAAGCCCTGAGGACTAGCGGGAGATTAGATACGCAGTATTTT. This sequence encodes CASSQALRTSGRLDTQYF.

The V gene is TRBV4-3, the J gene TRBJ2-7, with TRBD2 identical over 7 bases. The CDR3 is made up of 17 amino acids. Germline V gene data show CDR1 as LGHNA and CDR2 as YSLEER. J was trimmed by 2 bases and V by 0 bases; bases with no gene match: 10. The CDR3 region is CASSQDAKRERTYEQYF. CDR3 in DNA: TGCGCCAGCAGCCAAGATGCCAAGCGGGAACGAACCTACGAGCAGTACTTC.